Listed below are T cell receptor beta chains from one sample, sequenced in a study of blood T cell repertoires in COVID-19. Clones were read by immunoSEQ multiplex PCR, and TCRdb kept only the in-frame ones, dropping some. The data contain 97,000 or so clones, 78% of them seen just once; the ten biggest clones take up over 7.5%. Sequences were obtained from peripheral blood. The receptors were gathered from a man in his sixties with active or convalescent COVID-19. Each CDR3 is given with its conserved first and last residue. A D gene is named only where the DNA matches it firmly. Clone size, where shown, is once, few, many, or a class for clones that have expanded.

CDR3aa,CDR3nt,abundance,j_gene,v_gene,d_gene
CASKVPGGSHTEAFF,TGTGCCAGCAAGGTTCCAGGGGGGAGTCACACTGAAGCTTTCTTT,.,TRBJ1-1,TRBV28,TRBD1
CASSQVPGRIPGANEKLFF,TGCGCCAGCAGCCAAGTCCCGGGACGAATTCCGGGGGCTAATGAAAAACTGTTTTTT,.,TRBJ1-4,TRBV4-1,.
CASSRNRGSDEKLFF,TGCGCCAGCAGCCGAAATAGGGGTTCGGATGAAAAACTGTTTTTT,.,TRBJ1-4,TRBV5-1,.
CASSLFFTGNTEAFF,TGTGCCAGCAGCTTATTTTTTACAGGGAACACTGAAGCTTTCTTT,.,TRBJ1-1,TRBV7-8,.
CASSFHRGSYEQYF,TGTGCCAGCAGCTTCCACAGGGGCTCCTACGAGCAGTACTTC,.,TRBJ2-7,TRBV11-3,TRBD1
CASSQDPAGGNIQYF,TGCGCCAGCAGCCAAGATCCAGCGGGGGGAAACATTCAGTACTTC,.,TRBJ2-4,TRBV4-1,TRBD2
CASSLGRTGPQNNEQFF,TGTGCCAGCAGCTTAGGTAGGACAGGGCCTCAGAACAATGAGCAGTTCTTC,once,TRBJ2-1,TRBV11-2,TRBD1
CASRMLAGFYEQYF,TGTGCCAGCAGAATGCTAGCGGGTTTCTACGAGCAGTACTTC,.,TRBJ2-7,TRBV6-5,TRBD2
CATSRDPRRGRAGNQPQHF,TGTGCCACCAGCAGAGATCCGAGGCGAGGCAGGGCGGGCAATCAGCCCCAGCATTTT,.,TRBJ1-5,TRBV15,.
CASSRGRLEKETQYF,TGTGCCAGCAGCAGGGGCCGACTAGAGAAAGAGACCCAGTACTTC,.,TRBJ2-5,TRBV5-8,.
CASSILAGSSYNEQFF,TGTGCCAGTAGTATCTTAGCGGGGAGCTCCTACAATGAGCAGTTCTTC,.,TRBJ2-1,TRBV19,TRBD2
CASSLGSGYSYNEQFF,TGTGCCAGCAGCTTGGGAAGCGGCTACTCCTACAATGAGCAGTTCTTC,few,TRBJ2-1,TRBV5-6,.
CASSGQATKNIQYF,TGTGCCAGCAGTGGACAGGCGACCAAAAACATTCAGTACTTC,.,TRBJ2-4,TRBV5-6,TRBD1
CSASPGTGGEKLFF,TGCAGTGCTAGTCCCGGGACAGGGGGCGAAAAACTGTTTTTT,.,TRBJ1-4,TRBV20-1,TRBD1
CATSSTGLAELTEAFF,TGTGCCACCAGTTCGACAGGGTTAGCTGAACTGACTGAAGCTTTCTTT,.,TRBJ1-1,TRBV15,TRBD1
CASSSRQGANYGYTF,TGTGCCAGCAGCTCGAGACAGGGAGCTAACTATGGCTACACCTTC,.,TRBJ1-2,TRBV11-1,TRBD1
CASTKGETQYF,TGTGCCAGCACCAAGGGGGAGACCCAGTACTTC,few,TRBJ2-5,TRBV11-2,.
CASSLRGTEAFF,TGTGCCAGCAGTCTAAGGGGAACTGAAGCTTTCTTT,.,TRBJ1-1,TRBV6-5,.
CASSRQGKNTEAFF,TGCGCCAGCAGCCGCCAGGGGAAGAACACTGAAGCTTTCTTT,once,TRBJ1-1,TRBV5-1,.
CASSSPGVTAFF,TGTGCCAGCAGTTCTCCGGGAGTAACAGCTTTCTTT,.,TRBJ1-1,TRBV28,.
CASSLAGAGTDTQYF,TGCGCCAGCAGCTTGGCGGGAGCGGGAACAGATACGCAGTATTTT,few,TRBJ2-3,TRBV5-1,TRBD2
CASSEGGDRVISQHF,TGTGCCAGCAGTGAAGGAGGGGACAGGGTTATATCCCAGCATTTT,.,TRBJ1-5,TRBV6-1,TRBD1
CASRPGGSYGYTF,TGTGCCAGTAGGCCGGGGGGTTCCTATGGCTACACCTTC,.,TRBJ1-2,TRBV19,.
CASSSGPTVDTQYF,TGTGCCAGCAGCTCAGGCCCGACAGTCGATACGCAGTATTTT,.,TRBJ2-3,TRBV7-2,.
CASSPPRGGVGEQFF,TGTGCCAGCAGTCCCCCAAGGGGGGGGGTCGGTGAGCAGTTCTTC,.,TRBJ2-1,TRBV28,.
CATKDYGYTF,TGTGCCACTAAAGATTATGGCTACACCTTC,.,TRBJ1-2,TRBV19,.
CASSSHPGLADTDTQYF,TGTGCCAGCAGCTCTCACCCGGGACTAGCGGATACAGATACGCAGTATTTT,.,TRBJ2-3,TRBV7-9,TRBD2
CSVERRLAGSEQFF,TGCAGCGTTGAACGGCGGCTAGCCGGCAGTGAGCAGTTCTTC,.,TRBJ2-1,TRBV29-1,.
CASSVGSGQETQYF,TGTGCCAGCAGCGTTGGAAGCGGTCAAGAGACCCAGTACTTC,.,TRBJ2-5,TRBV9,.
CASSQVAAGFNSPLHF,TGTGCCAGCAGCCAAGTAGCGGCAGGGTTTAATTCACCCCTCCACTTT,.,TRBJ1-6,TRBV3-1/TRBV3-2,.
CASSRTGGNYEQYF,TGTGCCAGCAGTCGGACAGGGGGTAACTACGAGCAGTACTTC,.,TRBJ2-7,TRBV27,TRBD1